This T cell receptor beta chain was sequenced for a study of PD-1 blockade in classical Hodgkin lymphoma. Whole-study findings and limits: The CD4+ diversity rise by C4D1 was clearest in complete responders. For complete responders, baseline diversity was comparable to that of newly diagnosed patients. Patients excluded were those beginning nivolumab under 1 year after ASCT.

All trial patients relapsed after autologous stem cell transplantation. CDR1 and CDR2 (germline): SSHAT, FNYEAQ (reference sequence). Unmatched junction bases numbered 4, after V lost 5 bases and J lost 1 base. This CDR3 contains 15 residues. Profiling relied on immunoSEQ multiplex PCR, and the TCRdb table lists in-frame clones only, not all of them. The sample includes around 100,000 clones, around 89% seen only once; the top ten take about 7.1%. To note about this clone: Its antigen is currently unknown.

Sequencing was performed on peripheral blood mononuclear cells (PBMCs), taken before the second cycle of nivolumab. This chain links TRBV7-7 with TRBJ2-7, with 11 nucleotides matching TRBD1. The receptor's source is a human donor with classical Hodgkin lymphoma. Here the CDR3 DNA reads TGTGCCAGCAGCCACGGGACAGGGGGTTCCTACGAGCAGTACTTC. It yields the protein CASSHGTGGSYEQYF.